Listed below are T cell receptor beta chains from one sample, sequenced in a study of tumor-infiltrating lymphocytes in localized non-small cell lung cancer. The data were produced by immunoSEQ multiplex PCR, yet TCRdb's version contains in-frame clones alone and is incomplete. Counted here are about 4,000 clones, 60% to 80% occurring once; the ten biggest clones make up 20% to 25%. Sequences were obtained from uninvolved lung tissue not adjacent to the tumor. These receptor sequences come from a human donor with non-small cell lung cancer. The CDR3 runs from the conserved cysteine through the conserved F or W. D genes are given only for firm matches. A row's size may be missing; if present it is once, few, many or a size class.

j_gene	abundance	d_gene	v_gene	CDR3aa	CDR3nt
TRBJ2-2	NA	NA	TRBV5-1	CASKNPGTSNTGELFF	TGCGCCAGCAAAAACCCCGGGACTTCGAACACCGGGGAGCTGTTTTTT
TRBJ1-1	few	NA	TRBV5-1	CASRVRPTGEAFF	TGCGCCAGCCGCGTGAGGCCCACGGGTGAAGCTTTCTTT
TRBJ1-4	NA	NA	TRBV4-2	CASSPHGTIGEKLFF	TGTGCCAGCAGCCCCCACGGGACAATCGGTGAAAAACTGTTTTTT
TRBJ1-5	NA	TRBD1	TRBV7-9	CASSLGTGGWNQPQHF	TGTGCCAGCAGCTTAGGGACAGGGGGCTGGAATCAGCCCCAGCATTTT
TRBJ1-4	NA	TRBD1	TRBV28	CASSLGDRANEKLFF	TGTGCCAGCAGTTTAGGGGACAGGGCTAATGAAAAACTGTTTTTT
TRBJ1-3	NA	TRBD1	TRBV4-2	CASSQGQGRAGNTIYF	TGTGCCAGCAGCCAGGGACAGGGGCGCGCTGGAAACACCATATATTTT
TRBJ2-5	NA	TRBD2	TRBV11-2	CASSSPGLAGGRETQYF	TGTGCCAGCAGCTCCCCTGGGTTAGCGGGGGGGAGAGAGACCCAGTACTTC
TRBJ1-4	NA	NA	TRBV15	CATSGTRQLTRSNEKLFF	TGTGCCACCAGCGGGACTCGACAGCTTACTCGCTCCAATGAAAAACTGTTTTTT
TRBJ1-1	NA	TRBD1	TRBV7-3	CASSSYPGQGDTEAFF	TGTGCCAGCAGCTCCTACCCGGGACAGGGGGACACTGAAGCTTTCTTT
TRBJ2-7	few	NA	TRBV28	CASSPSSYEQYF	TGTGCCAGCAGTCCAAGCTCCTACGAGCAGTACTTC
TRBJ2-3	NA	TRBD1	TRBV28	CASSFTGGDTQYF	TGTGCCAGCAGTTTCACAGGGGGCGATACGCAGTATTTT
TRBJ2-1	NA	NA	TRBV5-1	CASSPTGRVDEQFF	TGCGCCAGCAGCCCCACCGGCAGGGTCGATGAGCAGTTCTTC
TRBJ2-1	once	TRBD2	TRBV6-4	CASSGTSGGANEQFF	TGTGCCAGCAGTGGGACTAGCGGGGGGGCCAATGAGCAGTTCTTC
TRBJ2-7	NA	TRBD2	TRBV4-1	CASSQSPGTSGGSSYEQYF	TGCGCCAGCAGCCAATCCCCCGGGACTAGCGGGGGTAGCTCCTACGAGCAGTACTTC
TRBJ1-1	NA	NA	TRBV2	CASKRGGSGTEAFF	TGTGCCAGCAAAAGGGGGGGGTCGGGCACTGAAGCTTTCTTT
TRBJ2-7	NA	TRBD2	TRBV6-6	CASSKGTSGGGYGQYF	TGTGCCAGCAGTAAGGGGACTAGCGGGGGGGGGTATGGGCAGTACTTC
TRBJ2-7	NA	TRBD2	TRBV19	CASTMGASGGAYEQYF	TGTGCCAGTACAATGGGCGCTAGCGGGGGCGCCTACGAGCAGTACTTC
TRBJ2-5	NA	NA	TRBV6-5	CASRGRGRGETQYF	TGTGCCAGCAGGGGGAGGGGGAGGGGAGAGACCCAGTACTTC
TRBJ2-3	NA	TRBD2	TRBV27	CASSDIAGGPGTDTQYF	TGTGCCAGCAGTGATATAGCGGGGGGGCCGGGGACAGATACGCAGTATTTT
TRBJ1-1	NA	TRBD1	TRBV6-1	CASSQDRGDTEAFF	TGTGCCAGCAGTCAAGACAGGGGGGACACTGAAGCTTTCTTT
TRBJ1-5	large	NA	TRBV2	CASSGGLGQPQHF	TGTGCCAGCAGTGGGGGACTCGGTCAGCCCCAGCATTTT
TRBJ2-5	medium-sized	NA	TRBV19	CASSIASAQETQYF	TGTGCCAGTAGTATCGCGTCAGCACAAGAGACCCAGTACTTC
TRBJ2-1	NA	NA	TRBV27	CASSFFTDNEQFF	TGTGCCAGCAGTTTCTTTACGGACAATGAGCAGTTCTTC
TRBJ2-3	few	TRBD2	TRBV5-1	CASSWTSGGETDTQYF	TGCGCCAGCAGCTGGACTAGCGGGGGGGAAACAGATACGCAGTATTTT
TRBJ2-3	few	TRBD2	TRBV5-1	CASSLQRGAGDTQYF	TGCGCCAGCAGCTTGCAGCGGGGGGCGGGAGATACGCAGTATTTT
TRBJ2-3	few	TRBD2	TRBV7-2	CASSLFSGGYTDTQYF	TGTGCCAGCAGCTTATTCAGCGGGGGTTACACAGATACGCAGTATTTT
TRBJ2-6	NA	TRBD1	TRBV7-7	CASSLPRTGARGANVLTF	TGTGCTAGCAGCCTCCCCCGGACAGGGGCGCGCGGGGCCAACGTCCTGACTTTC
TRBJ1-5	NA	NA	TRBV18	CASSPKQGQPQHF	TGTGCCAGCTCACCCAAACAGGGTCAGCCCCAGCATTTT
TRBJ1-6	few	TRBD1	TRBV5-1	CASSPEQGASNSPLHF	TGCGCCAGCAGCCCCGAACAGGGGGCCAGCAATTCACCCCTCCACTTT
TRBJ2-4	NA	NA	TRBV9	CASSVSDVGKNIQYF	TGTGCCAGCAGCGTGTCGGATGTCGGCAAAAACATTCAGTACTTC
TRBJ2-2	NA	NA	TRBV2	CASSESAQSTGELFF	TGTGCCAGCAGTGAATCTGCACAAAGTACCGGGGAGCTGTTTTTT
TRBJ2-7	once	NA	TRBV5-5	CASGLNGHLSYEQYF	TGTGCCAGCGGCCTTAATGGACACCTCTCCTACGAGCAGTACTTC
TRBJ1-1	NA	NA	TRBV11-2	CASSARDKNTEAFF	TGTGCCAGCAGCGCCCGGGACAAGAACACTGAAGCTTTCTTT
TRBJ2-1	NA	TRBD2	TRBV19	CASRLAGEYNEQFF	TGTGCCAGTAGACTAGCGGGGGAGTACAATGAGCAGTTCTTC
TRBJ2-2	few	NA	TRBV6-4	CASSDYTGELFF	TGTGCCAGCAGTGACTACACCGGGGAGCTGTTTTTT
TRBJ2-7	NA	NA	TRBV10-3	CAISEVNRQYEQYF	TGTGCCATCAGTGAAGTAAACAGGCAATACGAGCAGTACTTC
TRBJ1-2	NA	TRBD1	TRBV7-8	CASTSGTGGSNTF	TGTGCCAGCACCTCCGGGACAGGGGGGAGTAACACCTTC
TRBJ2-7	NA	NA	TRBV27	CASRSAGTNEPYF	TGTGCCAGCAGGTCTGCCGGGACAAACGAACCGTACTTC
TRBJ1-2	few	NA	TRBV6-5	CASRSGSLGYTF	TGTGCCAGCAGATCAGGGTCCCTCGGCTACACCTTC
TRBJ1-6	NA	NA	TRBV15	CATSSPYSPLHF	TGTGCCACCAGCAGCCCTTATTCACCCCTCCACTTT
TRBJ2-1	few	TRBD2	TRBV11-2	CASSFEAGGFNEQFF	TGTGCCAGCAGCTTCGAAGCGGGGGGGTTCAATGAGCAGTTCTTC
TRBJ2-3	once	NA	TRBV5-4	CASSFPGTKSTDTQYF	TGTGCCAGCAGCTTTCCCGGGACAAAAAGCACAGATACGCAGTATTTT
TRBJ1-2	NA	NA	TRBV5-6	CASSLVEKYGYTF	TGTGCCAGCAGCTTGGTTGAGAAGTATGGCTACACCTTC
TRBJ2-2	once	NA	TRBV6-5	CASSYWRQNTGELFF	TGTGCCAGCAGTTACTGGCGACAGAACACCGGGGAGCTGTTTTTT
TRBJ1-5	NA	NA	TRBV6-6	CASSPSRGQGNQPQHF	TGTGCCAGCAGTCCTAGCCGGGGGCAGGGGAATCAGCCCCAGCATTTT
TRBJ2-5	NA	NA	TRBV7-9	CASSLARARETQYF	TGTGCCAGCAGCTTAGCCCGGGCTAGAGAGACCCAGTACTTC
TRBJ2-7	NA	NA	TRBV5-3	CARSTGRGSYEQYF	TGTGCCAGAAGCACCGGGCGCGGCTCCTACGAGCAGTACTTC
TRBJ2-7	NA	NA	TRBV7-6	CASSPIAGYEQYF	TGTGCCAGCAGCCCCATAGCAGGGTACGAGCAGTACTTC
TRBJ2-5	NA	NA	TRBV7-8	CASSLGTMQETQYF	TGTGCCAGCAGCTTAGGCACCATGCAAGAGACCCAGTACTTC
TRBJ2-7	NA	NA	TRBV20-1	CSAGVGYEQYF	TGCAGTGCCGGTGTAGGGTACGAGCAGTACTTC
TRBJ1-1	NA	NA	TRBV27	CASSMTGYTEAFF	TGTGCCAGCAGTATGACAGGCTACACTGAAGCTTTCTTT